This T cell receptor beta chain appears in the sequencing data of a study of blood T cell repertoires in COVID-19. Those enrolled in Seattle joined during active infection and were followed longitudinally afterward. Original handling: By means of reference gene primer amplification, nucleated cell counts were estimated. The repertoire was sequenced with immunoSEQ multiplex PCR; TCRdb's copy has only in-frame clones and lacks some. The DNA gave D and trimming, while V, J and clone size come from that table. The table has tens of thousands of clones, more than 80% seen once. Germline CDR1 ENHRY, CDR2 SYGVKD. The junction had 8 bases not matched to a gene; V was cut back by 6 bases and J by 2 bases. CDR3 size: 15 residues.

The V and J genes are TRBV10-3 and TRBJ2-7, with 9 bases lining up with TRBD1. The TCR sequence derives from a woman aged 60 to 75 with COVID-19, enrolled during active disease. The sample taken for sequencing was peripheral blood. Here the CDR3 reads CAIRRGQGGTYEQYF. The CDR3 coding sequence is TGTGCCATCAGGAGGGGACAGGGTGGGACCTACGAGCAGTACTTC.